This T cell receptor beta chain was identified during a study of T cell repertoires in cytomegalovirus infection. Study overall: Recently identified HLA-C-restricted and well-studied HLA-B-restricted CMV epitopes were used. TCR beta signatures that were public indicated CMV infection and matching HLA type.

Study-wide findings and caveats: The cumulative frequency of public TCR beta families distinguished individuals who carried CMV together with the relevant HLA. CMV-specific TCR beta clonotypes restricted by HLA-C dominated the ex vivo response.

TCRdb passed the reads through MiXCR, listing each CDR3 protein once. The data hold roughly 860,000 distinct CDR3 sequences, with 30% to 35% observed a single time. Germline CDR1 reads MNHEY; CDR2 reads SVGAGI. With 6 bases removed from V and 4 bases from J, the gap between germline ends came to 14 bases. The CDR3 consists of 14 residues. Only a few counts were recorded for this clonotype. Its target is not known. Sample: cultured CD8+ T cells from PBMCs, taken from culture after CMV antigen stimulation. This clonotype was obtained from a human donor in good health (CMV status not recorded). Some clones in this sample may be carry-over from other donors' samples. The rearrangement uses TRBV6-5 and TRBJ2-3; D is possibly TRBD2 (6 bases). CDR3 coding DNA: TGTGCCAGCAGCCGTCAGGGAGGAGCAGATACGCAGTATTTT. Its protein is CASSRQGGADTQYF.